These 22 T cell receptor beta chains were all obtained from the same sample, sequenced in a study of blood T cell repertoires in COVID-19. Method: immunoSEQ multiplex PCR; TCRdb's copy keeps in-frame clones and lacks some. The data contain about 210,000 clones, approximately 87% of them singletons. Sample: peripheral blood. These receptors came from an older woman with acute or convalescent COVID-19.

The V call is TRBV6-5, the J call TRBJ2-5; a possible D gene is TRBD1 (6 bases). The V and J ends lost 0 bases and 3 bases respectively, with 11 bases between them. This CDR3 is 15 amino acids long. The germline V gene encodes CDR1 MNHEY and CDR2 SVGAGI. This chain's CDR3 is CASSYSGTREETQYF. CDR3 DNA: TGTGCCAGCAGTTACTCGGGGACACGGGAAGAGACCCAGTACTTC.

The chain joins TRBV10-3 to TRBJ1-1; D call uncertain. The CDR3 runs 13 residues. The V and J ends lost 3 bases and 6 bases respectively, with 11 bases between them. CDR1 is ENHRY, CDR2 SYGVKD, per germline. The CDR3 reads CAISDSGRPEAFF. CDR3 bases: TGTGCCATCAGTGATTCCGGGAGGCCTGAAGCTTTCTTT.

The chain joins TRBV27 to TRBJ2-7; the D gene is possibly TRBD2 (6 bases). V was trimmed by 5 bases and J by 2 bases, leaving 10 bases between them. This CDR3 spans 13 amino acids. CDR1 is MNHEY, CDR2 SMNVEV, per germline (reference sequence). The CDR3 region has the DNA TGTGCCAGCAGTACCGCGGGACCCTACGAGCAGTACTTC. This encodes CASSTAGPYEQYF.

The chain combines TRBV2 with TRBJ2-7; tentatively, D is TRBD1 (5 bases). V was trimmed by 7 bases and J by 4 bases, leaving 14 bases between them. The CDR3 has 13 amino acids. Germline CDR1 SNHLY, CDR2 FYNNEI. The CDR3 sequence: CASKDNLYYEQYF. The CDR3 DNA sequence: TGTGCCAGCAAGGACAACCTTTATTACGAGCAGTACTTC. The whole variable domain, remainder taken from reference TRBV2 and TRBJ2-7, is EPEVTQTPSHQVTQMGQEVILRCVPISNHLYFYWYRQILGQKVEFLVSFYNNEISEKSEIFDDQFSVERPDGSNFTLKIRSTKLEDSAMYFCASKDNLYYEQYFGPGTRLTVT.

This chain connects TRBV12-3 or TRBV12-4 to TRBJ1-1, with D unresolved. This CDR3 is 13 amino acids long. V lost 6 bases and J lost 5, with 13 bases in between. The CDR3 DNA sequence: TGTGCCAGCAGCCCGGAGTCTTGGACTGAAGCTTTCTTT. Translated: CASSPESWTEAFF.

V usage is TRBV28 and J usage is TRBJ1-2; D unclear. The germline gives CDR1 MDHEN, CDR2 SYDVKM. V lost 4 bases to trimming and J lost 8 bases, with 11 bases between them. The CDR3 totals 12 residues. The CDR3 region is CASSSGLFGYTF. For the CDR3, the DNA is TGTGCCAGCAGTTCCGGACTCTTCGGCTACACCTTC.

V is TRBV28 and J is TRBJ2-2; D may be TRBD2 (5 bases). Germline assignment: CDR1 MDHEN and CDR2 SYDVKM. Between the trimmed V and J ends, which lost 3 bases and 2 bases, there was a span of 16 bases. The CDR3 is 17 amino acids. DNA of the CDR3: TGTGCCAGCAGTTTTAGAGGGAGCAGGACCAACACCGGGGAGCTGTTTTTT. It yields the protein CASSFRGSRTNTGELFF.

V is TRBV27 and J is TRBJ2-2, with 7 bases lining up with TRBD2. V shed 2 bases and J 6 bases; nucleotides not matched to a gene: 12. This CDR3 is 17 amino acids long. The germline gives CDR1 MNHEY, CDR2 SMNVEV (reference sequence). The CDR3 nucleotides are TGTGCCAGCAGTTTAGCCAGCGGGGTCCTCCTTGCCGGGGAGCTGTTTTTT. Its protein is CASSLASGVLLAGELFF.

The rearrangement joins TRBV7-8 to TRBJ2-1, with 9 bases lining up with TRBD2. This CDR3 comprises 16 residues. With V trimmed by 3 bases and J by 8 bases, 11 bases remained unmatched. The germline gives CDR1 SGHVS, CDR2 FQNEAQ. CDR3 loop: CASSLGSPSGVHEQFF. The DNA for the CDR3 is TGTGCCAGCAGCTTGGGTAGCCCTAGCGGGGTCCATGAGCAGTTCTTC.

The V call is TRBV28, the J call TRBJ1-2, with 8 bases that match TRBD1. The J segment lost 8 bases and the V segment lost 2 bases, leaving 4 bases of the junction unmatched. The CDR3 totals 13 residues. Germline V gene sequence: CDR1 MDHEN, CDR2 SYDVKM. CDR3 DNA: TGTGCCAGCAGTTTAGACAGGGGATCGGGCTACACCTTC. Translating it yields CASSLDRGSGYTF.

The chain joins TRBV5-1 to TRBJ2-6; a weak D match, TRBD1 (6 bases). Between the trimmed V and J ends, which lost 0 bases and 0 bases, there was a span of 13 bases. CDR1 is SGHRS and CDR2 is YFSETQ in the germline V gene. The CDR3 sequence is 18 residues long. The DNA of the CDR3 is TGCGCCAGCAGCTTGGGGGCTAACAGGGCCTCTGGGGCCAACGTCCTGACTTTC. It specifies CASSLGANRASGANVLTF. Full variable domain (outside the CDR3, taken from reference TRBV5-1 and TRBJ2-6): KAGVTQTPRYLIKTRGQQVTLSCSPISGHRSVSWYQQTPGQGLQFLFEYFSETQRNKGNFPGRFSGRQFSNSRSEMNVSTLELGDSALYLCASSLGANRASGANVLTFGAGSRLTVL.

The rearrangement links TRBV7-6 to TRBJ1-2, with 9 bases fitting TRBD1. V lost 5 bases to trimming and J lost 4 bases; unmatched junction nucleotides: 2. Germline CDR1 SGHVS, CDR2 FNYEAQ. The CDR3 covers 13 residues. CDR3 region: CASSLGQGYGYTF. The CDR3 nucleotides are TGTGCCAGCAGCCTGGGACAGGGCTATGGCTACACCTTC.

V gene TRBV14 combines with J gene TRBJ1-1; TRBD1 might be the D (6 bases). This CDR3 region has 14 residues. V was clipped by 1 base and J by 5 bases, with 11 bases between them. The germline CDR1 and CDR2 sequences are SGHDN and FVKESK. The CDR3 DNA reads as TGTGCCAGCAGCCAAGTTGACAGGAAGACTGAAGCTTTCTTT. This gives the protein CASSQVDRKTEAFF.

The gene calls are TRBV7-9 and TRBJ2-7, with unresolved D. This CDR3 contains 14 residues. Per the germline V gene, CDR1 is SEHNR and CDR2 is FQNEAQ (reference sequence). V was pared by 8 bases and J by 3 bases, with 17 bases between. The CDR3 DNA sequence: TGTGCCAGCTCCAAACCAGGATCGAACTACGAGCAGTACTTC. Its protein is CASSKPGSNYEQYF.

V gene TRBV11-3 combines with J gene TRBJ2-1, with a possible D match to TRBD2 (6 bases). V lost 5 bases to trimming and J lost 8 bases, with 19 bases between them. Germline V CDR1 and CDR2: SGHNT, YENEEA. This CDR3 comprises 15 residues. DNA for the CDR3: TGTGCCAGCAGCCCTACTAGCATTACTGGAGATGAGCAGTTCTTC. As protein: CASSPTSITGDEQFF.

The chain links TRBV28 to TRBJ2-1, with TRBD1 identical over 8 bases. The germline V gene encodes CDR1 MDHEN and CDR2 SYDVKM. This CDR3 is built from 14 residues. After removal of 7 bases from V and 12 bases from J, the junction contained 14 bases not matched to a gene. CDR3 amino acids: CASTSGGAWMRQFF. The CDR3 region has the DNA TGTGCCAGCACTTCAGGGGGCGCCTGGATGAGGCAGTTCTTC.

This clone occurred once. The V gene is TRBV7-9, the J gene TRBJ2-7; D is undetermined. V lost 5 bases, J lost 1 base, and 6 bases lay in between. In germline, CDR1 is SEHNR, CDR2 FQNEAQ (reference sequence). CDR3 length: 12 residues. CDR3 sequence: CASSQASYEQYF. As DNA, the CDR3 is TGTGCCAGCAGCCAAGCTTCCTACGAGCAGTACTTC.

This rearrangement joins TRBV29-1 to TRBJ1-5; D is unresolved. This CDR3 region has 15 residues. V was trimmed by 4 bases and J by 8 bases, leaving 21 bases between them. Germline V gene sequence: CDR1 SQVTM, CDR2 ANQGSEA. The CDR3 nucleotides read TGCAGCGTTGGAGAAGGGCGGGGAGGAGGAGAGCCCCAGCATTTT. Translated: CSVGEGRGGGEPQHF. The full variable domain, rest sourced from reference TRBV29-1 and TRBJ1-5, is SAVISQKPSRDICQRGTSLTIQCQVDSQVTMMFWYRQQPGQSLTLIATANQGSEATYESGFVIDKFPISRPNLTFSTLTVSNMSPEDSSIYLCSVGEGRGGGEPQHFGDGTRLSIL.

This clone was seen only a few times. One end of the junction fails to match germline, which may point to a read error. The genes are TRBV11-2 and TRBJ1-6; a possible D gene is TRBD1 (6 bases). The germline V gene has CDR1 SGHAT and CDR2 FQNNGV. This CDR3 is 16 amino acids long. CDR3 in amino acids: CASSLAGGTTHSPLHF. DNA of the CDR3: TGTGCCAGCAGTTTAGCTGGTGGGACAACACATTCACCCCTCCACTTT.

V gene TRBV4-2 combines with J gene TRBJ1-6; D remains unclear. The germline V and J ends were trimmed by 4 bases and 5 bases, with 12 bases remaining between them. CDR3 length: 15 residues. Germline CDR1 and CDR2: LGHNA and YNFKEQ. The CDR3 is CASSLEPSDNSPLHF. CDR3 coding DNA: TGTGCCAGCAGCCTTGAGCCTTCTGATAATTCACCCCTCCACTTT.

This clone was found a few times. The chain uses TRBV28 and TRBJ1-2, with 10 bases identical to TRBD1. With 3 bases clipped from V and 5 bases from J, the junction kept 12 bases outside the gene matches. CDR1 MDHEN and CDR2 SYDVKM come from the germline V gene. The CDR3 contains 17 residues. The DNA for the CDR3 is TGTGCCAGCAGTTTTGGGGGGACAGGGGCGATCGAGTATGGCTACACCTTC. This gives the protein CASSFGGTGAIEYGYTF.

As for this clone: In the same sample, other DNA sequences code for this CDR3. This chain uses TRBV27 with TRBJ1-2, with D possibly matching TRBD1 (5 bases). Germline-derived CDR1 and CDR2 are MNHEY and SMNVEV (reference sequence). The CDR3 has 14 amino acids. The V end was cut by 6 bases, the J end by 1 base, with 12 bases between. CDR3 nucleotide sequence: TGTGCCAGCAGCTTTGGGCAGGGTAACTATGGCTACACCTTC. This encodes CASSFGQGNYGYTF.